These 18 T cell receptor beta chains originate from one sample sequenced in a study of blood T cell repertoires in COVID-19. Clones were read by immunoSEQ multiplex PCR, and TCRdb kept only the in-frame ones, dropping some. The table includes about 180,000 clones, more than 75% detected once. The sample consisted of peripheral blood. The receptors here all came from a person aged 65 to 85 with COVID-19, enrolled during active disease.

This chain joins TRBV30 and TRBJ2-2; 9 bases are a match to TRBD2. Trimming removed 3 bases from V and 0 bases from J; junction bases left unmatched: 2. CDR3 length: 15 amino acids. CDR1 GTSNPN and CDR2 SVGIG come from the germline V gene (reference sequence). CDR3 coding DNA: TGTGCCTGGAGGGGACTAGCCGCGAACACCGGGGAGCTGTTTTTT. Amino acids: CAWRGLAANTGELFF.

The V and J genes are TRBV15 and TRBJ2-3; 12 bases agree with TRBD1. The CDR3 totals 16 residues. V shed 6 bases and J 1 base; nucleotides not matched to a gene: 5. Germline CDR1 reads LNHNV; CDR2 reads YYDKDF (reference sequence). Written as DNA, the CDR3 is TGTGCCACCAGTCGGGACAGGGGGCTGGGCACAGATACGCAGTATTTT. Its translation is CATSRDRGLGTDTQYF. The full variable domain, rest sourced from reference TRBV15 and TRBJ2-3, is DAMVIQNPRYQVTQFGKPVTLSCSQTLNHNVMYWYQQKSSQAPKLLFHYYDKDFNNEADTPDNFQSRRPNTSFCFLDIRSPGLGDTAMYLCATSRDRGLGTDTQYFGPGTRLTVL.

V is TRBV7-2 and J is TRBJ2-5; 8 positions agree with TRBD2. CDR1 SGHTA and CDR2 FQGNSA come from the germline V gene. V was pared by 6 bases and J by 1 base, with 4 bases of the junction left unmatched. This CDR3 comprises 14 residues. This CDR3 is CASRSGTSQETQYF. In DNA, the CDR3 is TGTGCCAGCAGGTCCGGGACTAGCCAAGAGACCCAGTACTTC.

V gene TRBV4-3 combines with J gene TRBJ2-1; TRBD2 agrees at 7 bases. V lost 4 bases and J lost 3; bases outside the gene matches: 3. From germline, CDR1 is LGHNA and CDR2 YSLEER. The CDR3 has 14 residues. The CDR3 DNA is TGCGCCAGCAGCCCCGGGACTATCTACAATGAGCAGTTCTTC. Its translation is CASSPGTIYNEQFF.

The chain has TRBV2 and TRBJ2-3, with unresolved D. V was cut by 6 bases and J by 3 bases, with 13 bases left in between. Germline CDR1 SNHLY, CDR2 FYNNEI. The CDR3 loop spans 14 amino acids. The CDR3 reads CASRPQPSTDTQYF. CDR3 nucleotide sequence: TGTGCCAGCAGACCCCAGCCTAGTACAGATACGCAGTATTTT.

The CDR3 here is CASSLNIQPQHF. The CDR3 coding sequence is TGTGCCAGCAGCTTAAACATTCAGCCCCAGCATTTT. V gene TRBV7-9 combines with J gene TRBJ1-5; no clear D gene. Trimming took off 2 bases at V and 6 bases at J, with 5 bases between the two ends. The CDR3 covers 12 residues. CDR1 SEHNR and CDR2 FQNEAQ come from the germline V gene (reference sequence). The full variable domain, rest sourced from reference TRBV7-9 and TRBJ1-5, is DTGVSQNPRHKITKRGQNVTFRCDPISEHNRLYWYRQTLGQGPEFLTYFQNEAQLEKSRLLSDRFSAERPKGSFSTLEIQRTEQGDSAMYLCASSLNIQPQHFGDGTRLSIL.

This clone has just one count. This chain uses TRBV11-3 with TRBJ2-3; D ambiguous. Trimming left V 6 bases short and J 4 bases short, with 11 bases between. This CDR3 comprises 13 residues. The V gene's germline CDR1 is SGHNT and CDR2 YENEEA. The CDR3, as DNA: TGTGCCAGCAGTTTCTTCCTGTCAGATACGCAGTATTTT. Translated, it gives CASSFFLSDTQYF.

The chain recombines TRBV7-2 with TRBJ1-1; TRBD1 is a possible D gene (6 bases). The V gene lost 7 bases and the J gene lost 1 base, with 16 bases spanning the gap. Germline CDR1 SGHTA, CDR2 FQGNSA. CDR3 length: 15 residues. The CDR3 nucleotides are TGTGCCAGCATCCCCGACTACAGGGCGAACACTGAAGCTTTCTTT. As protein: CASIPDYRANTEAFF. The full variable domain, completed using reference TRBV7-2 and TRBJ1-1, is GAGVSQSPSNKVTEKGKDVELRCDPISGHTALYWYRQSLGQGLEFLIYFQGNSAPDKSGLPSDRFSAERTGGSVSTLTIQRTQQEDSAVYLCASIPDYRANTEAFFGQGTRLTVV.

This chain uses TRBV5-1 with TRBJ2-4, with D possibly matching TRBD1 (5 bases). CDR3 length equals 13 residues. Trimming cost V 0 bases and J 4 bases, with 5 bases left between them. The germline gives CDR1 SGHRS, CDR2 YFSETQ. Here the CDR3 reads CASSLGQKNIQYF. CDR3 bases: TGCGCCAGCAGCTTGGGACAGAAAAACATTCAGTACTTC.

This chain links TRBV11-3 with TRBJ2-7, with D possibly TRBD1 on 6 matching bases. V gave up 5 bases and J gave up 1 base, with 9 bases separating them. The CDR3 length is 13 residues. The germline CDR1 and CDR2 sequences are SGHNT and YENEEA. The CDR3 region is CASSRTGSYEQYF. CDR3 nucleotide sequence: TGTGCCAGCAGCCGTACAGGGTCCTACGAGCAGTACTTC.

The gene calls are TRBV15 and TRBJ1-3; D is undetermined. The CDR3 extends over 15 amino acids. V was shortened by 4 bases and J by 0 bases, with 10 bases between the two germline ends. The germline CDR1 and CDR2 sequences are LNHNV and YYDKDF (reference sequence). CDR3 amino acids: CATSMGTSSGNTIYF. Here the CDR3 DNA reads TGTGCCACCAGCATGGGCACTAGCTCTGGAAACACCATATATTTT.

CDR3 bases: TGTGCCAGCAGCCCCAGGACAGGGGAAGGTTCACCCCTCCACTTT. Its protein product is CASSPRTGEGSPLHF. The chain couples TRBV7-8 to TRBJ1-6; 9 bases fit TRBD1. There are 15 residues in the CDR3. The V segment lost 5 bases and the J segment 9 bases; nucleotides outside the gene matches: 8. The germline V gene has CDR1 SGHVS and CDR2 FQNEAQ.

The chain employs TRBV18 and TRBJ2-7; D not certain. This CDR3 has 12 residues. V dropped 2 bases and J dropped 2 bases, with 4 bases sitting between them. Germline V gives CDR1 KGHSH, CDR2 LQKENI. The CDR3 region is CASSPTPYEQYF. The CDR3 DNA sequence: TGTGCCAGCTCACCAACTCCCTACGAGCAGTACTTC.

This clone came up once. The genes are TRBV29-1 and TRBJ2-5; 7 bases are a match to TRBD1. The germline CDR1 and CDR2 sequences are SQVTM and ANQGSEA. The CDR3 has 14 amino acids. The trim removed 0 bases at V and 10 bases at J, leaving 11 bases unmatched. This CDR3 reads CSVEDQRGRGYQYF. CDR3 nucleotides: TGCAGCGTTGAAGATCAGAGGGGGCGAGGATACCAGTACTTC.

The V call is TRBV3-1 (or the pseudogene TRBV3-2), the J call TRBJ1-2; possible D gene TRBD1, 6 bases. Per the germline V gene, CDR1 is LGHDT and CDR2 is YNNKEL (reference sequence). This CDR3 contains 13 residues. The V gene lost 4 bases and the J gene lost 7 bases, with 13 bases spanning the gap. The DNA of the CDR3 is TGTGCCAGCAGCCGACAGGCGCTTCGTGGCTACACCTTC. Translating gives CASSRQALRGYTF.

This chain links TRBV30 with TRBJ1-4, with unresolved D. Deletions cut 2 bases from V and 8 bases from J, with 15 bases between. This CDR3 has 14 residues. CDR1 and CDR2 (germline): GTSNPN, SVGIG (reference sequence). As DNA, the CDR3 is TGTGCCTGGAGTCCCGACCACGGACTGGAAAAACTGTTTTTT. The encoded protein is CAWSPDHGLEKLFF.

This chain joins TRBV6-6 and TRBJ1-2; 7 nucleotides agree with TRBD1. The CDR3 sequence is 13 residues long. With 4 bases clipped from V and 4 bases from J, the junction kept 3 bases outside the gene matches. Germline CDR1 and CDR2: MNHNY and SVGAGI (reference sequence). CDR3 in amino acids: CASSSGQLYGYTF. Here the CDR3 DNA reads TGTGCCAGCAGTTCGGGACAGCTCTATGGCTACACCTTC.

The chain couples TRBV28 to TRBJ1-1, with D uncertain. With 8 bases removed from V and 0 bases from J, the gap between germline ends came to 13 bases. This CDR3 is built from 14 residues. Germline CDR1 MDHEN, CDR2 SYDVKM. DNA for the CDR3: TGTGCCAGCGCGCTCCCGGGTATGAACACTGAAGCTTTCTTT. This gives the protein CASALPGMNTEAFF.